Shown below are 32 T cell receptor beta chains from a single sample sequenced in a study of vaccination effects on CD4 cells after COVID-19. Here immunoSEQ multiplex PCR was the method, and the copy in TCRdb shows in-frame clones only, minus some. The data show 15,000 or so clones, about 75% seen once. Antigen specificity for these receptors is unknown. Prior to sequencing, the ViraFEST assay stimulated PBMC with viral peptide pools, which expanded the antigen-specific CD4+ T cells. Culture lasted roughly eleven days before CD4+ T cell isolation. Participants received two doses of either the BNT162b2 or mRNA-1273 vaccine. Sequencing used CD4+ T cells from PBMCs cultured with HCoV-NL63 spike peptides, obtained after COVID-19 vaccination. The receptors here all came from a human donor who received a COVID-19 vaccine.

V is TRBV4-3 and J is TRBJ2-5; 10 nucleotides agree with TRBD2. The germline CDR1 and CDR2 sequences are LGHNA and YSLEER. The trim removed 4 bases at V and 5 bases at J, leaving 10 bases unmatched. CDR3 size: 16 residues. The CDR3 spells CASSPSSGGALETQYF. The CDR3 DNA reads TGCGCCAGCAGCCCATCCAGCGGGGGGGCCCTTGAGACCCAGTACTTC.

This clone was counted only a few times. The genes are TRBV2 and TRBJ2-1; 8 positions agree with TRBD1. Germline assignment: CDR1 SNHLY and CDR2 FYNNEI. J gave up 1 base and V 6 bases, and 2 bases lay outside the gene matches. The CDR3 covers 14 residues. In nucleotides, the CDR3 is TGTGCCAGCAGCACAGGGGGATCCTACAATGAGCAGTTCTTC. It codes for CASSTGGSYNEQFF.

The chain joins TRBV2 to TRBJ2-5; TRBD2 matches at 9 bases. The CDR3 length is 15 residues. The germline gives CDR1 SNHLY, CDR2 FYNNEI. V was clipped by 5 bases and J by 2 bases; unmatched bases: 6. The CDR3 sequence: CASSPLAGLQETQYF. Here the CDR3 DNA reads TGTGCCAGCAGTCCTCTAGCGGGGCTTCAAGAGACCCAGTACTTC.

The genes are TRBV6-5 and TRBJ1-2; the match to TRBD1 covers 8 bases. V was pared by 5 bases and J by 2 bases, with 7 bases of the junction left unmatched. This CDR3 spans 15 amino acids. The germline CDR1 and CDR2 sequences are MNHEY and SVGAGI. The CDR3 loop is CASSIRQGINYGYTF. The CDR3 DNA reads TGTGCCAGCAGTATAAGACAGGGGATCAACTATGGCTACACCTTC.

This chain uses TRBV7-8 with TRBJ1-5; D may be TRBD1 (6 bases). V lost 2 bases to trimming and J lost 0 bases, with 11 bases between them. The V gene's germline CDR1 is SGHVS and CDR2 FQNEAQ. This CDR3 is 16 amino acids long. Here the CDR3 DNA reads TGTGCCAGCAGCTTACGCAGGGGATATAGCAATCAGCCCCAGCATTTT. It specifies CASSLRRGYSNQPQHF.

This clone appeared a single time. The V call is TRBV4-3, the J call TRBJ1-3; weak D call: TRBD1 (5 bases). Per the germline V gene, CDR1 is LGHNA and CDR2 is YSLEER. The CDR3 is made up of 16 amino acids. V dropped 3 bases and J dropped 0 bases, with 12 bases sitting between them. CDR3 DNA sequence: TGCGCCAGCAGCCATCACGGGACGGTCTCTGGAAACACCATATATTTT. Its translation is CASSHHGTVSGNTIYF.

In regard to this clone: The same CDR3 can be traced to other DNA sequences in this sample. V is TRBV5-1 and J is TRBJ1-1, with 7 positions matching TRBD1. The CDR3 sequence is 14 residues long. The ends lost 0 bases at V and 4 bases at J; junction bases unmatched: 3. CDR1 and CDR2 (germline): SGHRS, YFSETQ. CDR3 amino acids: CASSLAAGGTEAFF. The CDR3 coding sequence is TGCGCCAGCAGCTTGGCCGCAGGGGGCACTGAAGCTTTCTTT. Variable domain in full (rest from reference TRBV5-1 and TRBJ1-1): KAGVTQTPRYLIKTRGQQVTLSCSPISGHRSVSWYQQTPGQGLQFLFEYFSETQRNKGNFPGRFSGRQFSNSRSEMNVSTLELGDSALYLCASSLAAGGTEAFFGQGTRLTVV.

The rearrangement links TRBV9 to TRBJ1-2, with 10 bases identical to TRBD1. CDR1 is SGDLS and CDR2 is YYNGEE in the germline V gene. This CDR3 is 15 amino acids long. The junction had 6 bases not matched to a gene; V was cut back by 3 bases and J by 4 bases. CDR3 sequence reads: CASSDPGQGIYGYTF. The CDR3 bases are TGTGCCAGCAGCGATCCGGGACAGGGGATCTATGGCTACACCTTC.

The chain is built from TRBV7-9 and TRBJ2-5; D uncertain. Germline lookup yields CDR1 SEHNR and CDR2 FQNEAQ (reference sequence). The CDR3 is 12 amino acids. The V end was cut by 2 bases, the J end by 2 bases, with 3 bases between. The CDR3 here is CASSLLQETQYF. CDR3 sequence (DNA): TGTGCCAGCAGCTTACTACAAGAGACCCAGTACTTC.

The genes are TRBV7-2 and TRBJ2-2; TRBD1 or TRBD2 may be the D gene (5 bases each). The ends were cut back, 5 bases at V and 4 bases at J, with 20 bases in the middle. The CDR3 covers 17 residues. Germline V gene sequence: CDR1 SGHTA, CDR2 FQGNSA. The CDR3 coding sequence is TGTGCCAGCAGCCCCTATAATCCGGGACCCCGCACCGGGGAGCTGTTTTTT. Translating it yields CASSPYNPGPRTGELFF.

V usage is TRBV5-6 and J usage is TRBJ1-1; D remains unclear. CDR1 SGHDT and CDR2 YYEEEE come from the germline V gene. The CDR3 length is 14 residues. The V end lost 4 bases, the J end lost 4 bases, and 14 bases lay between the germline ends. The CDR3 DNA is TGTGCCAGCAGCACCACGGGTTCGCGCACTGAAGCTTTCTTT. Amino acid sequence: CASSTTGSRTEAFF.

This clone came up a few times. The rearrangement joins TRBV28 to TRBJ1-2, with unresolved D. This CDR3 contains 13 residues. V gave up 3 bases and J gave up 8 bases, with 13 bases separating them. Germline CDR1 is MDHEN and CDR2 is SYDVKM. The CDR3 region is CASSLSRVWGYTF. The CDR3 coding sequence is TGTGCCAGCAGTTTGTCGAGGGTATGGGGCTACACCTTC.

The chain links TRBV5-1 to TRBJ2-7; a possible D gene is TRBD2 (5 bases). The germline V and J ends were trimmed by 10 bases and 2 bases, with 16 bases remaining between them. Germline V gene lookup returns CDR1 SGHRS and CDR2 YFSETQ. This CDR3 region has 13 residues. The CDR3 region is CASGSPLTYEQYF. Written as DNA, the CDR3 is TGCGCCTCGGGGAGCCCCCTAACCTACGAGCAGTACTTC.

The rearrangement links TRBV19 to TRBJ1-2; the D is unclear. The CDR3 length is 13 residues. Germline V gene sequence: CDR1 LNHDA, CDR2 SQIVND (reference sequence). V was pared by 0 bases and J by 0 bases, with 2 bases between. The CDR3 region is CASSIDTNYGYTF. CDR3 bases: TGTGCCAGTAGTATAGACACTAACTATGGCTACACCTTC. The full variable domain, completed using reference TRBV19 and TRBJ1-2, is DGGITQSPKYLFRKEGQNVTLSCEQNLNHDAMYWYRQDPGQGLRLIYYSQIVNDFQKGDIAEGYSVSREKKESFPLTVTSAQKNPTAFYLCASSIDTNYGYTFGSGTRLTVV.

The V call is TRBV4-1, the J call TRBJ2-1, with no clear D. This CDR3 is 16 amino acids long. V lost 5 bases and J lost 5, with 19 bases in between. Germline V gives CDR1 MGHRA, CDR2 YSYEKL. The chain's CDR3 is CASSSPSGRRHNEQFF. CDR3 in DNA: TGCGCCAGCAGCTCACCATCCGGGCGGAGACACAATGAGCAGTTCTTC.

The chain joins TRBV5-1 to TRBJ2-7; TRBD2 matches at 7 bases. The CDR3 contains 15 residues. V was pared by 1 base and J by 0 bases, with 4 bases of the junction left unmatched. Germline CDR1 SGHRS, CDR2 YFSETQ. The CDR3, as DNA: TGCGCCAGCAGCTTGAGCGGGAAATCCTCCTACGAGCAGTACTTC. This encodes CASSLSGKSSYEQYF.

V gene TRBV3-1 (or the pseudogene TRBV3-2) combines with J gene TRBJ1-1, with 9 bases matching TRBD1. The CDR3 is 15 amino acids. V lost 4 bases, J lost 1 base, and 4 bases stayed unmatched. In germline, CDR1 is LGHDT, CDR2 YNNKEL (reference sequence). The CDR3 region is CASSLGTGQNTEAFF. In nucleotides, the CDR3 is TGTGCCAGCAGCCTCGGGACAGGGCAGAACACTGAAGCTTTCTTT.

This chain joins TRBV28 and TRBJ1-5; D is possibly TRBD1 (5 bases). This CDR3 is 14 amino acids long. Trimming cost V 4 bases and J 5 bases, with 12 bases left between them. Germline V CDR1 and CDR2: MDHEN, SYDVKM. CDR3 nucleotides: TGTGCCAGCAGTTGGGACGCCTGGTATCAGCCCCAGCATTTT. Protein product: CASSWDAWYQPQHF.

The chain uses TRBV27 and TRBJ1-6; 7 bases match TRBD1. The CDR3 is made up of 17 amino acids. Germline V gene data show CDR1 as MNHEY and CDR2 as SMNVEV (reference sequence). V trimming: 6 bases; J trimming: 0 bases; junction bases outside the gene matches: 8. CDR3 in DNA: TGTGCCAGCAGAGAACTGGACAGGAACTCCTATAATTCACCCCTCCACTTT. Protein product: CASRELDRNSYNSPLHF.

CDR3 sequence (DNA): TGTGCCAGCAGCCTAGACAGGGTCGGGTATGGCTACACCTTC. This sequence encodes CASSLDRVGYGYTF. This rearrangement joins TRBV2 to TRBJ1-2, with 7 bases lining up with TRBD1. The CDR3 is 14 amino acids. Germline V CDR1 and CDR2: SNHLY, FYNNEI. Losses at the gene ends were 6 bases for V and 5 bases for J; bases not matched to a gene: 9.

The V gene is TRBV27, the J gene TRBJ1-1, with 7 bases matching TRBD1. V shed 0 bases and J 5 bases; nucleotides not matched to a gene: 6. This CDR3 is 15 amino acids long. Germline V CDR1 and CDR2: MNHEY, SMNVEV (reference sequence). The DNA for the CDR3 is TGTGCCAGCAGTTTATCGCCTCGACAGGGAACTGAAGCTTTCTTT. Its translation is CASSLSPRQGTEAFF.

J is TRBJ2-3 and V is TRBV7-9; perhaps D is TRBD1 or TRBD2 (5 bases each). Germline lookup yields CDR1 SEHNR and CDR2 FQNEAQ (reference sequence). V lost 4 bases to trimming and J lost 8 bases, with 16 bases between them. The CDR3 has 14 residues. The CDR3 DNA reads TGTGCCAGCAGCTCCGGGACCTCCACCGTTACGCAGTATTTT. Its protein product is CASSSGTSTVTQYF.

The chain is built from TRBV28 and TRBJ2-7, with a possible D match to TRBD2 (5 bases). The V end lost 3 bases, the J end lost 3 bases, and 12 bases lay between the germline ends. The length of the CDR3 is 14 residues. In germline, CDR1 is MDHEN, CDR2 SYDVKM. CDR3 region: CASSFLVGVYEQYF. In DNA, the CDR3 is TGTGCCAGCAGTTTTTTGGTCGGGGTCTACGAGCAGTACTTC.

V is TRBV3-1 (or the pseudogene TRBV3-2) and J is TRBJ2-3, with 13 bases aligning to TRBD2. Unmatched junction bases numbered 6, after V lost 1 base and J lost 2 bases. Germline V gene sequence: CDR1 LGHDT, CDR2 YNNKEL (reference sequence). The CDR3 runs to 18 residues. CDR3 in DNA: TGTGCCAGCAGCCAAGGGGGACTAGCGGGGAGCCTCACAGATACGCAGTATTTT. It specifies CASSQGGLAGSLTDTQYF.

The chain recombines TRBV24-1 with TRBJ2-3, with D perhaps TRBD1 or TRBD2 (5 bases each). CDR1 KGHDR and CDR2 SFDVKD come from the germline V gene. Deletions cut 3 bases from V and 3 bases from J, with 18 bases between. This CDR3 region has 17 residues. In DNA form, the CDR3 reads TGTGCCACCAGTGATCCGCAGGGTGGGGGAGATACAGATACGCAGTATTTT. Translation gives CATSDPQGGGDTDTQYF.

This clone was recorded a few times. The CDR3 loop reads CASSQVRGTEQYF. Here the CDR3 DNA reads TGTGCCAGCAGCCAAGTTAGGGGGACCGAGCAGTACTTC. The V call is TRBV3-1 (or the pseudogene TRBV3-2), the J call TRBJ2-7; D possibly corresponds to TRBD1 (6 bases). The germline CDR1 and CDR2 sequences are LGHDT and YNNKEL (reference sequence). V was trimmed by 1 base and J by 6 bases, leaving 10 bases between them. The CDR3 is 13 amino acids.

This clone was picked up a small number of times. The chain employs TRBV12-3 or TRBV12-4 and TRBJ1-1; D not certain. V gave up 4 bases and J gave up 4 bases, with 10 bases separating them. The CDR3 contains 13 residues. CDR3 region: CASSSLGSTEAFF. The CDR3 region has the DNA TGTGCCAGCAGTTCCCTGGGTAGCACTGAAGCTTTCTTT.

This sequence joins TRBV5-1 and TRBJ2-5; TRBD1 matches at 12 bases. V dropped 0 bases and J dropped 4; count of bases not matched to a gene: 4. The CDR3 covers 16 residues. CDR1 and CDR2 (germline): SGHRS, YFSETQ. The CDR3 DNA reads as TGCGCCAGCAGCTTGGGCGGGACAGGGGGCCCAGAGACCCAGTACTTC. Translating gives CASSLGGTGGPETQYF.

The chain has TRBV10-1 and TRBJ2-4; no definite D call. V lost 3 bases, J lost 0 bases, and 15 bases lay in between. The CDR3 is made up of 17 amino acids. Germline lookup yields CDR1 WNHNN and CDR2 SYGVQD (reference sequence). The CDR3 DNA follows: TGCGCCAGCAGTGAATTTTCGTGGTTTCTAGCCAAAAACATTCAGTACTTC. It translates to CASSEFSWFLAKNIQYF.

V and J are TRBV15 and TRBJ2-4; D unclear. V lost 4 bases to trimming and J lost 6 bases, with 7 bases between them. This CDR3 is 12 amino acids long. The V gene's germline CDR1 is LNHNV and CDR2 YYDKDF (reference sequence). This CDR3 is CATSTGPNIQYF. The CDR3 DNA is TGTGCCACCAGCACAGGTCCAAACATTCAGTACTTC.

This clone showed up just once. The CDR3 sequence is CAISDFRASNQPQHF. The CDR3 DNA reads TGTGCCATCAGTGATTTCAGGGCTAGCAATCAGCCCCAGCATTTT. The V gene is TRBV10-3, the J gene TRBJ1-5; TRBD1 might be the D (5 bases). The CDR3 spans 15 residues. The germline gives CDR1 ENHRY, CDR2 SYGVKD. The germline V and J ends were trimmed by 3 bases and 0 bases, with 9 bases remaining between them.

V gene TRBV10-3 combines with J gene TRBJ2-1; D ambiguous. The CDR3 consists of 13 residues. The germline V gene encodes CDR1 ENHRY and CDR2 SYGVKD. V lost 2 bases and J 4 bases, leaving 6 bases between the germline ends. The CDR3 sequence: CAISETEYNEQFF. For the CDR3, the DNA is TGTGCCATCAGTGAGACCGAATACAATGAGCAGTTCTTC.